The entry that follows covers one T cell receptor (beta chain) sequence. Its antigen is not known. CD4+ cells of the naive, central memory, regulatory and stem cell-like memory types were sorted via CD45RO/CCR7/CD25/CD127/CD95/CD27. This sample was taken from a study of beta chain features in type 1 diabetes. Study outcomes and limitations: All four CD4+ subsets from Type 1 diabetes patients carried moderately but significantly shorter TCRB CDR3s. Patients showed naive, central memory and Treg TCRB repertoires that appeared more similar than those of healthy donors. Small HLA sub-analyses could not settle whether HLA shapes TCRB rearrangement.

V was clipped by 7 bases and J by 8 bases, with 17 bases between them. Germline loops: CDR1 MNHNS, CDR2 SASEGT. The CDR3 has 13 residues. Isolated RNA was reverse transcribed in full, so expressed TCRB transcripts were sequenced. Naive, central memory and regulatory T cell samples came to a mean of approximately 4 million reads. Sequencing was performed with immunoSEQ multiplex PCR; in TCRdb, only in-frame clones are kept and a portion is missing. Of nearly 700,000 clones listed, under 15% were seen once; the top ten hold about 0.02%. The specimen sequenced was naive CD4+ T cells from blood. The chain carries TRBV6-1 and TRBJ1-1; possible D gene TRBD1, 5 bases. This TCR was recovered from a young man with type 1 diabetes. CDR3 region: CASTLPTPGEAFF. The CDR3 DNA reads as TGTGCCAGCACTCTACCCACGCCAGGGGAAGCTTTCTTT.